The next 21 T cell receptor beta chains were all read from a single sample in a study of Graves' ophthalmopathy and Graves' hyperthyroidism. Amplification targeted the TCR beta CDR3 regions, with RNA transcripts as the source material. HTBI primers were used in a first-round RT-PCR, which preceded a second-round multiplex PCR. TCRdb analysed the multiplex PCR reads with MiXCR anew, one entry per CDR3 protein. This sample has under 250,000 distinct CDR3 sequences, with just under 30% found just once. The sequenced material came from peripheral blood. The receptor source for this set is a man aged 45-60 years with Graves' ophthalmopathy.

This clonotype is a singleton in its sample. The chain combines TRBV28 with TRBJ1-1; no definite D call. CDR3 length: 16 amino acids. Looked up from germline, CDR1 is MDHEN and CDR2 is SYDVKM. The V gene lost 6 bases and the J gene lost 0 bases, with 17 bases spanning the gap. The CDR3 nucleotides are TGTGCCAGCAGCCTCCACCCCGCCAATATGAACACTGAAGCTTTCTTT. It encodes CASSLHPANMNTEAFF.

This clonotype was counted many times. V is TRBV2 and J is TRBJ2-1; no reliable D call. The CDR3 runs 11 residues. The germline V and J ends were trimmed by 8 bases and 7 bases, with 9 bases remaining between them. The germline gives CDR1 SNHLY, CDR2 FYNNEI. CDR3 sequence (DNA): TGTGCCAGCGCCCCTCAAAATGAGCAGTTCTTC. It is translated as CASAPQNEQFF. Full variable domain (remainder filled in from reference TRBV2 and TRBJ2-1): EPEVTQTPSHQVTQMGQEVILRCVPISNHLYFYWYRQILGQKVEFLVSFYNNEISEKSEIFDDQFSVERPDGSNFTLKIRSTKLEDSAMYFCASAPQNEQFFGPGTRLTVL.

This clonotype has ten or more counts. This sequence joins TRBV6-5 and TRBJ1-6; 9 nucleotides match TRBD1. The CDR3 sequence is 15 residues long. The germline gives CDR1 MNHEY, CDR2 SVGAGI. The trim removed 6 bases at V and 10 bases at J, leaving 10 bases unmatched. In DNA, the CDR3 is TGTGCCAGCAGACTGTCGGGACAGGGAAGGTCACCCCTCCACTTT. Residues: CASRLSGQGRSPLHF.

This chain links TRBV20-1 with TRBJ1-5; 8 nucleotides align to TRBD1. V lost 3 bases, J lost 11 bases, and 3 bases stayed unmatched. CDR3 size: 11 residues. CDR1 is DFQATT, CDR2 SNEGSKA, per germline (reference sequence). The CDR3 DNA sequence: TGCAGTGCTAGGAGGGGACAGGCCCAGCATTTT. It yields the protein CSARRGQAQHF.

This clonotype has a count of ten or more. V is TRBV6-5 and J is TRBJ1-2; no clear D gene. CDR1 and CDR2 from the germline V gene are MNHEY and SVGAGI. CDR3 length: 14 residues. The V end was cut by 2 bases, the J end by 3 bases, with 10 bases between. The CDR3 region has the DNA TGTGCCAGCAGTTACGGAGGGCGAGACTATGGCTACACCTTC. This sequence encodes CASSYGGRDYGYTF.

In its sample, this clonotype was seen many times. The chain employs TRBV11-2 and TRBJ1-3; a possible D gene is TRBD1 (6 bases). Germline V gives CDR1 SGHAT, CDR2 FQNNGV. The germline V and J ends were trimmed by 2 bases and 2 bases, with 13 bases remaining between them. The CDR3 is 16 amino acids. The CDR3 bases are TGTGCCAGCAGCTTATGGGACATTGGCACTGGAAACACCATATATTTT. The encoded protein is CASSLWDIGTGNTIYF.

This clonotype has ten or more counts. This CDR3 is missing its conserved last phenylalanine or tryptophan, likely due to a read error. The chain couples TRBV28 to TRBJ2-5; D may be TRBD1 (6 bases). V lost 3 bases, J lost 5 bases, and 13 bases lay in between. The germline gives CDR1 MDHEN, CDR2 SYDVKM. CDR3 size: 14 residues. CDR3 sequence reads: CASSLGAGFETQYL. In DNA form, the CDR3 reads TGTGCCAGCAGTTTGGGGGCAGGGTTTGAGACCCAGTACCTC.

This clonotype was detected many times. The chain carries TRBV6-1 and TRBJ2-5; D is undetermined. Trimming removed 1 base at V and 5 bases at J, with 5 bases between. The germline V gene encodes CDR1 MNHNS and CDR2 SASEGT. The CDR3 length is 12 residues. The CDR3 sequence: CASSEVGETQYF. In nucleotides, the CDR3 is TGTGCCAGCAGTGAAGTCGGGGAGACCCAGTACTTC.

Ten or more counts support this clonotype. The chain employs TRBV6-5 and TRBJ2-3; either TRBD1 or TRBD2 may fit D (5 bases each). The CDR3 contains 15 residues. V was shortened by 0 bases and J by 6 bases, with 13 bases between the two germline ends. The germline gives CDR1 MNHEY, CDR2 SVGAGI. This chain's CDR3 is CASSYSEARGDTQYF. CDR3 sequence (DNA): TGTGCCAGCAGTTACTCGGAGGCGAGGGGTGATACGCAGTATTTT.

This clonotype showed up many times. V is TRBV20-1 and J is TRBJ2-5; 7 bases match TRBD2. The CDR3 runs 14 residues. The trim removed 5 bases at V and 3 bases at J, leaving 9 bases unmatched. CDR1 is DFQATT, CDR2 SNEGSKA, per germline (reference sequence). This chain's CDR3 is CSAPRTGREETQYF. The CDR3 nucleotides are TGCAGTGCTCCCAGGACGGGGAGGGAAGAGACCCAGTACTTC.

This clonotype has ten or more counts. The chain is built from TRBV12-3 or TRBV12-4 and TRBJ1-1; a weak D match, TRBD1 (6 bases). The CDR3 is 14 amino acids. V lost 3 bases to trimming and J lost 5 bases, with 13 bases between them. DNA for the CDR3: TGTGCCAGCAGTTTGTGGGGGGCGCGTACTGAAGCTTTCTTT. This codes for CASSLWGARTEAFF.

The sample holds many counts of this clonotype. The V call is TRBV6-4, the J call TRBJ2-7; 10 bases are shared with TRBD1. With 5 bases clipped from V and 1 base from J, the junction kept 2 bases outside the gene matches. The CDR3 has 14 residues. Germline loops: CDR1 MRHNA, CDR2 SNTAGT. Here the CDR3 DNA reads TGTGCCAGCAGTCGGGACAGGGGATCCTACGAGCAGTACTTC. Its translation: CASSRDRGSYEQYF.

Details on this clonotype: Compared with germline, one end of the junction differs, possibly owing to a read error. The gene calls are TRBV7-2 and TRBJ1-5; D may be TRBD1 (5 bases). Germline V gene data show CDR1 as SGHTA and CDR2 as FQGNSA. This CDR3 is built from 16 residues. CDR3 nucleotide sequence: TGTGCCAGCAGCTTAGCGGGGCAGGGCAGCAATCGGCCCCAGCATTTT. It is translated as CASSLAGQGSNRPQHF.

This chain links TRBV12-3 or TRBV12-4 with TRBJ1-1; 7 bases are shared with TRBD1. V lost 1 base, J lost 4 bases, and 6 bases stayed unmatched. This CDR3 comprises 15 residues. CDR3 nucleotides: TGTGCCAGCAGTTTAGAGTCGAACAGGGGCACTGAAGCTTTCTTT. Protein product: CASSLESNRGTEAFF.

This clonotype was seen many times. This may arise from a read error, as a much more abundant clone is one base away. CDR3 loop: CVSSVRGKNTEAFF. The CDR3 bases are TGTGTCAGCAGTGTACGAGGGAAGAACACTGAAGCTTTCTTT. The chain is built from TRBV6-1 and TRBJ1-1; unclear D gene. The CDR3 totals 14 residues. Germline values: CDR1 MNHNS, CDR2 SASEGT.

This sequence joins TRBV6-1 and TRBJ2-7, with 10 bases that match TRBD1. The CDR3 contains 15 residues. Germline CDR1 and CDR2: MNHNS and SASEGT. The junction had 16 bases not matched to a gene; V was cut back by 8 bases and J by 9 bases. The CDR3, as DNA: TGTGCCAGCGCGACAGGGGGCCCACATTCTACGGGGCAGTACTTC. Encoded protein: CASATGGPHSTGQYF.

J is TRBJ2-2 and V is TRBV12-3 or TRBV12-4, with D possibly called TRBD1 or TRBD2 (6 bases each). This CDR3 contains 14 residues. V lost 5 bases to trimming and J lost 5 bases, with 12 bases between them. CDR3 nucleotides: TGTGCCAGCAGTCAAGTAGGGGGGACCGGGGAGCTGTTTTTT. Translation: CASSQVGGTGELFF.

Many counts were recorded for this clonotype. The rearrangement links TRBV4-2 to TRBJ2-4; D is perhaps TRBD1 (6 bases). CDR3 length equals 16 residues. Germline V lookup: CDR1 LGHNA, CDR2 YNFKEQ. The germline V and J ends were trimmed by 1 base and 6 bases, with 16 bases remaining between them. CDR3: CASSQGQAPWGNIQYF. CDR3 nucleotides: TGTGCCAGCAGCCAAGGACAGGCCCCTTGGGGAAACATTCAGTACTTC.

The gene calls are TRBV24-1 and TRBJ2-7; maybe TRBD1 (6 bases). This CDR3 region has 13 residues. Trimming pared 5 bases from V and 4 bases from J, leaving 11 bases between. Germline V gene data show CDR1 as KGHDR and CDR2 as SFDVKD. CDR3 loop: CATSGGQLYEQYF. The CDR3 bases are TGTGCCACCAGTGGAGGACAGTTATACGAGCAGTACTTC.

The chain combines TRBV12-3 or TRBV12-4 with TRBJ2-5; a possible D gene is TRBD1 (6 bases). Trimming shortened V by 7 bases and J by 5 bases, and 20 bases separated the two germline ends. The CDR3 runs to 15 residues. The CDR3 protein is CASNSDQGPRETQYF. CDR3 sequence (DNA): TGTGCCAGCAACTCCGATCAGGGGCCGAGGGAGACCCAGTACTTC.

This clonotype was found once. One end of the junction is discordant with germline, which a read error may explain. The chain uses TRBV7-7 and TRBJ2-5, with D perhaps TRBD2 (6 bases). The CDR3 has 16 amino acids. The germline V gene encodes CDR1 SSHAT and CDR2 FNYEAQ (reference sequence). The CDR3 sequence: CASSFPSRGEEETQYF. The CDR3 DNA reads TGTGCTAGCAGCTTCCCTTCTCGCGGGGAGGAAGAGACCCAGTACTTC.